This note documents a single T cell receptor (beta chain) sequence. Antigen: not known. This could be a read error, since a much larger clone is one nucleotide away. Previously described methods and listed TCR primers were used for bulk TCR libraries. TCRdb re-called the PCR reads through MiXCR, storing one row per CDR3 protein. In the table there are more than 450,000 distinct CDR3 sequences, over 20% of which are singletons. The sample is drawn from a study of molecular identifiers for immune sequencing clone quantification. Findings and limits, study-wide: Clones of above 20 RNA copies carried over 99% of effector molecules; in naive cells they carried under 1%.

This TCR derives from a human donor in good health. Some libraries in this study had Jurkat cell RNA spiked in. Sequenced material: naive CD8+ T cells from blood, with Jurkat cell RNA spiked in. Specified subset: FACS-sorted CD8+CD4-CCR7+CD45RA+ naive T cells.

CDR3 in DNA: TGCAGTGCGCCGCGGACAGGTAGCACAGGTACGCAGTATTTT. Amino acids: CSAPRTGSTGTQYF. The chain recombines TRBV20-1 with TRBJ2-3, with TRBD1 identical over 7 bases. This CDR3 is 14 amino acids long. The germline V gene encodes CDR1 DFQATT and CDR2 SNEGSKA (reference sequence).